A single sample gave rise to the 32 T cell receptor beta chains below, sequenced in a study of blood T cells in healthy people across ages. Through a sample-barcoded 5' primer and a J-beta primer mix, a second PCR was run for about 6 to 12 cycles. Using its own MiXCR run on the 5' RACE reads, TCRdb lists one record per CDR3 protein. The sample carries about 1.4 million distinct CDR3 sequences, approximately 63% recorded once. Sequenced: blood. The receptors originated from a man between 18 and 29 years old in good health.

This clonotype is a singleton in its sample. The chain is built from TRBV4-1 and TRBJ1-1; D uncertain. Trimming pared 3 bases from V and 9 bases from J, leaving 14 bases between. CDR3 length equals 13 residues. The germline V gene encodes CDR1 MGHRA and CDR2 YSYEKL. CDR3 bases: TGCGCCAGCAGCCAGGGGAGCCCCTACCAAGCTTTCTTT. It yields the protein CASSQGSPYQAFF.

This clonotype showed up just a few times. The genes are TRBV7-9 and TRBJ1-2; D not resolved. In germline, CDR1 is SEHNR, CDR2 FQNEAQ (reference sequence). Deletions cut 1 base from V and 3 bases from J, with 12 bases between. This CDR3 contains 15 residues. The chain's CDR3 is CASSLGATAYYGYTF. In DNA form, the CDR3 reads TGTGCCAGCAGCTTAGGGGCGACGGCTTACTATGGCTACACCTTC.

Concerning this clonotype itself: This sequence may be a read error, since a much larger clone differs from it by one base. The chain links TRBV27 to TRBJ2-1, with D unresolved. Germline loops: CDR1 MNHEY, CDR2 SMNVEV (reference sequence). The CDR3 covers 11 residues. CDR3 sequence: CASSWFNERFF. In DNA form, the CDR3 reads TGTGCCAGCAGTTGGTTCAATGAGCGGTTCTTC.

The chain has TRBV5-1 and TRBJ2-1; D remains ambiguous. Deletions cut 4 bases from V and 6 bases from J, with 17 bases between. The CDR3 runs 15 residues. Germline V CDR1 and CDR2: SGHRS, YFSETQ. CDR3 amino acids: CASSTLPEMANEQFF. The CDR3 region has the DNA TGCGCCAGCAGCACCCTGCCGGAGATGGCCAATGAGCAGTTCTTC.

This clonotype has more than one count but fewer than ten. The J gene is TRBJ2-6, the V gene TRBV7-9; no clear D gene. The CDR3 sequence is 15 residues long. V was clipped by 7 bases and J by 0 bases, with 10 bases between them. In germline, CDR1 is SEHNR, CDR2 FQNEAQ (reference sequence). The CDR3 DNA reads as TGTGCCAGCACCGCGGCGCTCTCTGGGGCCAACGTCCTGACTTTC. Translation: CASTAALSGANVLTF.

The chain couples TRBV25-1 to TRBJ1-2, with D unresolved. Deletions cut 1 base from V and 6 bases from J, with 3 bases between. Germline V CDR1 and CDR2: MGHDK, SYGVNS. This CDR3 comprises 11 residues. DNA of the CDR3: TGTGCCAGCAGTGAATCCCATGGCTACACCTTC. This codes for CASSESHGYTF.

The CDR3: CASSYSTYPARGTQYF. The CDR3 coding sequence is TGTGCCAGCAGTTACTCGACGTATCCGGCCCGAGGGACCCAGTACTTC. The V call is TRBV6-5, the J call TRBJ2-5; the D is unclear. Between the trimmed V and J ends, which lost 0 bases and 7 bases, there was a span of 18 bases. Germline CDR1 is MNHEY and CDR2 is SVGAGI. The CDR3 runs 16 residues.

This CDR3 is CASSPVPGGGYTF. CDR3 nucleotides: TGTGCCAGCTCCCCAGTTCCAGGGGGAGGCTACACCTTC. The chain carries TRBV12-3 or TRBV12-4 and TRBJ1-2; TRBD1 agrees at 7 bases. The CDR3 loop spans 13 amino acids. The V segment lost 8 bases and the J segment 8 bases; nucleotides outside the gene matches: 11.

This chain links TRBV4-2 with TRBJ1-4; D is undetermined. CDR1 and CDR2 (germline): LGHNA, YNFKEQ. The ends were cut back, 0 bases at V and 6 bases at J, with 5 bases in the middle. This CDR3 contains 13 residues. CDR3 coding DNA: TGTGCCAGCAGCCAAGAAGGAGATGAAAAACTGTTTTTT. Translated: CASSQEGDEKLFF.

This clonotype was seen a handful of times. The chain joins TRBV6-2 or TRBV6-3 to TRBJ2-3; 8 positions agree with TRBD2. The CDR3 loop spans 14 amino acids. The V segment lost 5 bases and the J segment 4 bases; nucleotides outside the gene matches: 5. Germline V gene lookup returns CDR1 MNHEY and CDR2 SVGEGT. For the CDR3, the DNA is TGTGCCAGCAGTCCGAGCGGGGGAGCAGATACGCAGTATTTT. Protein sequence: CASSPSGGADTQYF.

This clonotype turned up a few times. This chain joins TRBV7-9 and TRBJ2-1, with D hard to call. The CDR3 spans 13 residues. V was cut by 3 bases and J by 13 bases, with 16 bases left in between. Germline values: CDR1 SEHNR, CDR2 FQNEAQ (reference sequence). The CDR3 protein is CASSLSHPETQFF. The CDR3 DNA is TGTGCCAGCAGCTTGTCCCATCCGGAGACCCAGTTCTTC.

This rearrangement joins TRBV6-5 to TRBJ2-3; 10 positions agree with TRBD2. Trimming cost V 7 bases and J 5 bases; bases outside gene matches: 6. The germline V gene encodes CDR1 MNHEY and CDR2 SVGAGI. The CDR3 spans 14 residues. CDR3 in amino acids: CASIGAGGQDTQYF. The CDR3 DNA sequence: TGTGCCAGCATTGGAGCGGGGGGGCAAGATACGCAGTATTTT.

There are a few counts of this clonotype. This chain links TRBV29-1 with TRBJ2-3, with TRBD1 identical over 7 bases. V shed 4 bases and J 4 bases; nucleotides not matched to a gene: 11. Germline V gene lookup returns CDR1 SQVTM and CDR2 ANQGSEA. The CDR3 consists of 15 residues. The CDR3 here is CSVAPGTVTPDTQYF. DNA of the CDR3: TGCAGCGTTGCTCCCGGGACAGTCACGCCAGATACGCAGTATTTT.

J is TRBJ2-6 and V is TRBV27, with D tentatively TRBD1 or TRBD2 (5 bases each). Germline CDR1 reads MNHEY; CDR2 reads SMNVEV (reference sequence). This CDR3 contains 18 residues. V was cut by 0 bases and J by 0 bases, with 12 bases left in between. The DNA for the CDR3 is TGTGCCAGCAGTTTATCTGGGGGTGCAAGCTCTGGGGCCAACGTCCTGACTTTC. This encodes CASSLSGGASSGANVLTF.

The rearrangement links TRBV3-1 to TRBJ1-2, with unresolved D. The germline V gene encodes CDR1 LGHDT and CDR2 YNNKEL (reference sequence). The ends were cut back, 4 bases at V and 5 bases at J, with 17 bases in the middle. This CDR3 has 15 residues. The CDR3 bases are TGTGCCAGCAGCCCCGGTGATGCGGAGACATATGGCTACACCTTC. Amino acid sequence: CASSPGDAETYGYTF. Full variable domain (outside the CDR3, taken from reference TRBV3-1 and TRBJ1-2): DTAVSQTPKYLVTQMGNDKSIKCEQNLGHDTMYWYKQDSKKFLKIMFSYNNKELIINETVPNRFSPKSPDKAHLNLHINSLELGDSAVYFCASSPGDAETYGYTFGSGTRLTVV.

V and J are TRBV7-8 and TRBJ2-4; 8 bases are shared with TRBD1. Near its end, the DNA agrees better with TRBJ2-7, so the J call may be wrong. The V gene's germline CDR1 is SGHVS and CDR2 FQNEAQ. The length of the CDR3 is 14 residues. The CDR3 DNA is TGTGCCAGCAGCAGGACAGGGTTTTCCTACGAGCAGTACTTC. This gives the protein CASSRTGFSYEQYF.

The table lists this clonotype with a count of one. One end of the junction does not line up with germline, which may come from a read error. The genes are TRBV3-1 and TRBJ2-7, with TRBD2 as a possible D gene (7 bases). The germline V gene encodes CDR1 LGHDT and CDR2 YNNKEL (reference sequence). The CDR3 consists of 15 residues. CDR3 DNA: TGTGCCAGCAGCCAAAGGGGGGGCGGATCCTACGAGCGGTACTTC. This sequence encodes CASSQRGGGSYERYF.

The V and J genes are TRBV24-1 and TRBJ1-4, with a weak D call TRBD1 (5 bases). The CDR3 has 16 residues. Trimming shortened V by 4 bases and J by 3 bases, and 14 bases separated the two germline ends. Germline V gene sequence: CDR1 KGHDR, CDR2 SFDVKD. Here the CDR3 reads CATSDPTATPNEKLFF. The CDR3 nucleotides read TGTGCCACCAGTGACCCGACAGCTACGCCTAATGAAAAACTGTTTTTT.

V usage is TRBV18 and J usage is TRBJ1-6, with TRBD1 as a possible D gene (5 bases). CDR1 and CDR2 from the germline V gene are KGHSH and LQKENI. This CDR3 region has 18 residues. The V end lost 3 bases, the J end lost 0 bases, and 15 bases lay between the germline ends. The CDR3 here is CASSPERQRSSYNSPLHF. The CDR3 DNA sequence: TGTGCCAGCTCACCCGAGAGACAGAGGAGCTCCTATAATTCACCCCTCCACTTT.

This clonotype was detected a few times. The genes are TRBV7-2 and TRBJ2-1; D is uncertain. The CDR3 spans 13 residues. The V gene lost 8 bases and the J gene lost 3 bases, with 11 bases spanning the gap. Germline assignment: CDR1 SGHTA and CDR2 FQGNSA. CDR3 DNA: TGTGCCAGCGCCAGAACCGACTACAATGAGCAGTTCTTC. Its translation is CASARTDYNEQFF.

The CDR3 protein is CASTRQGGSAGYTF. DNA of the CDR3: TGTGCCAGCACCCGACAGGGGGGGTCTGCTGGCTACACCTTC. The V gene is TRBV6-5, the J gene TRBJ1-2; 9 nucleotides match TRBD1. V shed 7 bases and J 7 bases; nucleotides not matched to a gene: 10. The CDR3 totals 14 residues. CDR1 is MNHEY, CDR2 SVGAGI, per germline.

V gene TRBV5-1 combines with J gene TRBJ1-4; D ambiguous. Germline CDR1 is SGHRS and CDR2 is YFSETQ. This CDR3 is built from 13 residues. Trimming cost V 3 bases and J 7 bases, with 10 bases left between them. This CDR3 is CASSSDLGEKLFF. CDR3 in DNA: TGCGCCAGCAGCTCTGATTTGGGTGAAAAACTGTTTTTT.

A few counts support this clonotype. This sequence joins TRBV10-3 and TRBJ2-7; no clear D gene. The CDR3 runs to 14 residues. The germline gives CDR1 ENHRY, CDR2 SYGVKD. V was trimmed by 3 bases and J by 1 base, leaving 10 bases between them. The CDR3 DNA reads as TGTGCCATCAGTGACCAGCTGGGGTCCTACGAGCAGTACTTC. Amino acids: CAISDQLGSYEQYF.

This chain links TRBV5-1 with TRBJ1-1; possibly TRBD1 for D (6 bases). CDR1 is SGHRS, CDR2 YFSETQ, per germline. The CDR3 runs to 15 residues. Trimming took off 6 bases at V and 3 bases at J, with 18 bases between the two ends. The CDR3 reads CASTQGGPGDTEAFF. DNA of the CDR3: TGCGCCAGCACCCAAGGGGGGCCGGGGGACACTGAAGCTTTCTTT.

The chain has TRBV3-1 and TRBJ2-6, with D tentatively TRBD1 (6 bases). V was trimmed by 5 bases and J by 2 bases, leaving 13 bases between them. Germline V gene sequence: CDR1 LGHDT, CDR2 YNNKEL (reference sequence). The CDR3 length is 16 residues. The DNA for the CDR3 is TGTGCCAGCAGCGAGGTGGGACATACTGGGGCCAACGTCCTGACTTTC. Translated, it gives CASSEVGHTGANVLTF. The variable domain in full, with the rest retrieved from reference TRBV3-1 and TRBJ2-6, is DTAVSQTPKYLVTQMGNDKSIKCEQNLGHDTMYWYKQDSKKFLKIMFSYNNKELIINETVPNRFSPKSPDKAHLNLHINSLELGDSAVYFCASSEVGHTGANVLTFGAGSRLTVL.

The CDR3 DNA sequence: TGTGCCAGCAGTAAACATGGAGAGACCCAGTACTTC. This encodes CASSKHGETQYF. The V and J genes are TRBV6-5 and TRBJ2-5; D is unresolved. V was clipped by 5 bases and J by 4 bases, with 8 bases between them. Germline CDR1 is MNHEY and CDR2 is SVGAGI. The CDR3 is made up of 12 amino acids.

This chain uses TRBV12-5 with TRBJ2-3; 10 positions match TRBD1. The V gene's germline CDR1 is LGHNT and CDR2 FRNRAP. V lost 6 bases and J lost 4; bases outside the gene matches: 7. The CDR3 runs 15 residues. DNA of the CDR3: TGTGCTAGTGGCCGGGGACAGGGGATCCCAGATACGCAGTATTTT. Translated, it gives CASGRGQGIPDTQYF.

The V gene is TRBV28, the J gene TRBJ2-3; a possible D gene is TRBD1 (6 bases). The germline V gene has CDR1 MDHEN and CDR2 SYDVKM. The CDR3 covers 16 residues. Trimming removed 1 base from V and 2 bases from J, with 13 bases in between. DNA for the CDR3: TGTGCCAGCAGTTTATATGTGGGGGCCCACACAGATACGCAGTATTTT. Residues: CASSLYVGAHTDTQYF.

This clonotype was counted a few times. The chain combines TRBV12-3 or TRBV12-4 with TRBJ1-1; 9 bases map to TRBD1. The J segment lost 5 bases and the V segment lost 3 bases, leaving 4 bases of the junction unmatched. CDR3 size: 14 residues. The CDR3 coding sequence is TGTGCCAGCAGTTTTACAGGGGGCTGGACTGAAGCTTTCTTT. Protein product: CASSFTGGWTEAFF.

The chain links TRBV12-3 or TRBV12-4 to TRBJ2-7; no definite D call. The CDR3 sequence is 14 residues long. The V gene lost 7 bases and the J gene lost 1 base, with 14 bases spanning the gap. The CDR3 nucleotides read TGTGCCAGCACCATCCTAGGGCAGTCCTACGAGCAGTACTTC. Its protein is CASTILGQSYEQYF.

DNA of the CDR3: TGTGCCAGCAGCCAAGACAGGCTAGCGGGAGAGGGTGAGCAGTTCTTC. This encodes CASSQDRLAGEGEQFF. This chain connects TRBV4-2 to TRBJ2-1; 10 bases line up with TRBD2. The CDR3 has 16 residues. Unmatched junction bases numbered 8, after V lost 0 bases and J lost 9 bases. The germline gives CDR1 LGHNA, CDR2 YNFKEQ.

The J gene is TRBJ2-5, the V gene TRBV7-2; D not resolved. The CDR3 covers 17 residues. The germline V gene has CDR1 SGHTA and CDR2 FQGNSA. Trimming cost V 1 base and J 1 base, with 16 bases left between them. This CDR3 reads CASSLEGFGRIQETQYF. CDR3 DNA sequence: TGTGCCAGCAGCTTAGAAGGTTTTGGTAGGATCCAAGAGACCCAGTACTTC.